This T cell receptor (beta chain) was sequenced in a study of beta chain features in type 1 diabetes. Whole-study results and caveats: High TCR expression in some cells could lead to their over-representation in cDNA sequencing. For Type 1 diabetes patients, all four CD4+ subsets carried TCRB CDR3s that were moderately but significantly shorter. When VDJ junctions were examined, type 1 diabetes patients showed fewer insertions and more deletions.

The table lists this clone with a few counts. What it binds is unknown. Sequencing targeted expressed TCRB transcripts, as all isolated RNA had been reverse transcribed. Sequencing used immunoSEQ multiplex PCR; TCRdb keeps in-frame clones, though not all of them. The sample has 500,000 to 850,000 clones; over 12% are singletons. Each of the CD4+ naive, central memory, regulatory and stem cell-like memory populations was sorted via CD45RO/CCR7/CD25/CD127/CD95/CD27. CDR1 SGHRS and CDR2 YFSETQ come from the germline V gene. CDR3 size: 16 residues. Trimming removed 0 bases at V and 5 bases at J, with 12 bases between.

This chain links TRBV5-1 with TRBJ1-6; D remains ambiguous. This clonotype originated in a man aged 18-30 years with type 1 diabetes. Sequencing input: naive CD4+ T cells from blood. CDR3 bases: TGCGCCAGCAGCTTGGTGTCCGGGAACAATAATTCACCCCTCCACTTT. Translating it yields CASSLVSGNNNSPLHF.